This T cell receptor beta chain was documented in a study of T cells in Graves' hyperthyroidism and ophthalmopathy. The sample holds many counts of this clonotype. Patients showing uncontrolled infection, other autoimmune disease, pregnancy or lactation were ineligible. Trimming removed 6 bases from V and 5 bases from J, with 11 bases in between. This CDR3 comprises 12 residues. Germline lookup yields CDR1 MNHEY and CDR2 SMNVEV (reference sequence). Amplified TCR beta CDR3 regions came from RNA transcripts. The HTBI set primed first-round TCR CDR3 RT-PCR. A single record per CDR3 protein comes from TCRdb applying MiXCR to the multiplex PCR reads. This table holds over 45,000 distinct CDR3 sequences, about 49% found once.

The clonotype comes from a woman aged 30 to 39 with Graves' ophthalmopathy. Specimen: blood. This rearrangement joins TRBV27 to TRBJ2-7, with TRBD2 as a possible D gene (6 bases). The CDR3 is CASSGRPDEQYF. For the CDR3, the DNA is TGTGCCAGCAGCGGGAGACCCGACGAGCAGTACTTC.